This T cell receptor beta chain emerged from a study of shared T cell receptors in the human thymus. CDR1 and CDR2 from the germline V gene are SGHTA and FQGNSA. The CDR3 covers 18 residues. Trimming removed 5 bases at V and 6 bases at J, with 29 bases between. Clones were sequenced by immunoSEQ multiplex PCR, and TCRdb holds only the in-frame ones, with some missing. The repertoire consists of some 700,000 clones, with 80% to 90% occurring once and the leading ten covering around 0.01%. This sample also appeared in a second study, on human thymus T cells.

The sample was thymocytes. This TCR was sampled from a girl under two years old with a congenital heart defect. This chain uses TRBV7-2 with TRBJ2-7; D is possibly TRBD1 (6 bases). The CDR3 sequence is CASSHLSTGTRRISEQYF. CDR3 nucleotides: TGTGCCAGCAGCCACTTAAGTACAGGGACCAGGCGGATTTCCGAGCAGTACTTC.